The 25 T cell receptor beta chains listed next were all sequenced from one sample in a study of cytomegalovirus exposure and HLA in healthy donors. PCR used 60 Vbeta primers and 13 Jbeta primers. Sequencing was performed with immunoSEQ multiplex PCR; in TCRdb, only in-frame clones are kept and a portion is missing. The sample carries some 180,000 clones, around 75% recorded once. The sequenced sample was PBMCs. These receptor sequences come from a male donor in good health and CMV-seronegative.

This chain connects TRBV18 to TRBJ1-5; a possible D gene is TRBD1 (6 bases). CDR1 KGHSH and CDR2 LQKENI come from the germline V gene. The CDR3 totals 15 residues. V was shortened by 6 bases and J by 5 bases, with 17 bases between the two germline ends. The CDR3 here is CASSQGAAGDQPQHF. DNA for the CDR3: TGTGCCAGCTCCCAAGGCGCCGCAGGGGATCAGCCCCAGCATTTT.

Points on this clone: This specimen includes other DNA sequences encoding the same CDR3. The gene calls are TRBV7-2 and TRBJ2-7, with D possibly TRBD2 on 7 matching bases. The germline gives CDR1 SGHTA, CDR2 FQGNSA. Trimming stripped 0 bases from V and 6 bases from J, with 12 bases between. The CDR3 loop spans 14 amino acids. CDR3 bases: TGTGCCAGCAGCTTAGCGGGGGGGCCGCGCGAGCAGTACTTC. The encoded protein is CASSLAGGPREQYF.

The chain carries TRBV4-2 and TRBJ1-1; tentatively, D is TRBD1 (5 bases). This CDR3 region has 14 residues. Deletions cut 4 bases from V and 5 bases from J, with 14 bases between. The germline V gene encodes CDR1 LGHNA and CDR2 YNFKEQ. The CDR3 DNA reads TGTGCCAGCAGCCTAACAGGCCCGAGGACTGAAGCTTTCTTT. This sequence encodes CASSLTGPRTEAFF.

The chain joins TRBV5-4 to TRBJ1-6, with D possibly being TRBD1 (5 bases). Trimming took 0 bases from V and 9 from J, leaving 10 bases between them. CDR1 is SGHNT, CDR2 YYREEE, per germline (reference sequence). The CDR3 is made up of 14 amino acids. CDR3 bases: TGTGCCAGCAGCTTGGACAGGCTCGGTTCACCCCTCCACTTT. It codes for CASSLDRLGSPLHF.

The chain uses TRBV11-2 and TRBJ1-3; D is perhaps TRBD1 (6 bases). Trimming shortened V by 4 bases and J by 2 bases, and 12 bases separated the two germline ends. CDR3 length: 15 amino acids. Germline V lookup: CDR1 SGHAT, CDR2 FQNNGV. The chain's CDR3 is CASSSQGYAGNTIYF. CDR3 sequence (DNA): TGTGCCAGCAGCTCCCAGGGGTATGCTGGAAACACCATATATTTT.

Only one count was recorded for this clone. V and J are TRBV6-6 and TRBJ2-1; D is uncertain. CDR1 MNHNY and CDR2 SVGAGI come from the germline V gene (reference sequence). The V and J ends lost 8 bases and 11 bases respectively, with 16 bases between them. This CDR3 contains 12 residues. CDR3 sequence (DNA): TGTGCCAGCGCCCACGAGACTTTGCAGCAGTTCTTC. Residues: CASAHETLQQFF.

Here the CDR3 reads CASSRWGLAGADTQYF. The CDR3 nucleotides read TGTGCCAGCAGCCGATGGGGACTAGCGGGGGCAGATACGCAGTATTTT. This chain joins TRBV7-6 and TRBJ2-3, with 14 bases that match TRBD2. Germline lookup yields CDR1 SGHVS and CDR2 FNYEAQ. After removal of 5 bases from V and 4 bases from J, the junction contained 5 bases not matched to a gene. There are 16 residues in the CDR3.

This chain uses TRBV6-1 with TRBJ2-7, with D tentatively TRBD1 (5 bases). The V and J ends lost 3 bases and 6 bases respectively, with 9 bases between them. CDR3 length equals 12 residues. Looked up from germline, CDR1 is MNHNS and CDR2 is SASEGT. CDR3 bases: TGTGCCAGCAGTGAGGGGCCGCGCGAGCAGTACTTC. This sequence encodes CASSEGPREQYF.

The chain links TRBV5-1 to TRBJ2-1; 16 bases fit TRBD2. The germline V gene has CDR1 SGHRS and CDR2 YFSETQ. CDR3 length: 16 amino acids. Trimming at V came to 2 bases and at J to 8 bases, leaving 4 bases not matched to a gene. The CDR3: CASSLLGTSGGDEQFF. In DNA form, the CDR3 reads TGCGCCAGCAGCTTACTTGGGACTAGCGGGGGGGATGAGCAGTTCTTC.

In this sample, this clone turned up a few times. J is TRBJ1-5 and V is TRBV7-9; no definite D call. Per germline, CDR1 SEHNR and CDR2 FQNEAQ (reference sequence). V lost 5 bases and J lost 2, with 19 bases in between. This CDR3 is 17 amino acids long. This CDR3 is CASSSSLGFSRNQPQHF. CDR3 nucleotide sequence: TGTGCCAGCAGCAGCTCCCTCGGTTTCTCGCGCAATCAGCCCCAGCATTTT.

J is TRBJ2-3 and V is TRBV25-1; D may be TRBD1 (6 bases). V was cut by 1 base and J by 1 base, with 15 bases left in between. The CDR3 contains 17 residues. Germline V gene lookup returns CDR1 MGHDK and CDR2 SYGVNS. Here the CDR3 reads CASSESPRTARTDTQYF. The CDR3 nucleotides are TGTGCCAGCAGTGAATCCCCACGGACAGCTCGCACAGATACGCAGTATTTT.

This clone was detected only once. V gene TRBV19 combines with J gene TRBJ1-4; D gene ambiguous. Germline CDR1 and CDR2: LNHDA and SQIVND (reference sequence). The CDR3 spans 16 residues. Trimming pared 7 bases from V and 8 bases from J, leaving 23 bases between. This chain's CDR3 is CASTQKYGPNEEKLFF. In DNA, the CDR3 is TGTGCCAGTACCCAAAAATATGGCCCAAATGAAGAAAAACTGTTTTTT.

The chain recombines TRBV2 with TRBJ2-1, with TRBD1 matching 9 bases. Per the germline V gene, CDR1 is SNHLY and CDR2 is FYNNEI. V shed 3 bases and J 7 bases; nucleotides not matched to a gene: 10. CDR3 length: 16 residues. The CDR3 sequence is CASSETRPGQGNEQFF. CDR3 DNA sequence: TGTGCCAGCAGTGAGACAAGACCGGGACAGGGTAATGAGCAGTTCTTC.

The V gene is TRBV5-1, the J gene TRBJ2-5; a weak D match, TRBD2 (7 bases). Germline-derived CDR1 and CDR2 are SGHRS and YFSETQ. There are 16 residues in the CDR3. The V end lost 5 bases, the J end lost 5 bases, and 22 bases lay between the germline ends. CDR3 residues: CASRDGGGPSWETQYF. CDR3 nucleotide sequence: TGCGCCAGCAGAGATGGGGGGGGGCCTTCTTGGGAGACCCAGTACTTC.

On this clone: In the same sample, other DNA sequences code for this CDR3. The J gene is TRBJ1-2, the V gene TRBV2; no clear D gene. Germline CDR1 reads SNHLY; CDR2 reads FYNNEI. Trimming removed 1 base at V and 2 bases at J, with 5 bases between. This CDR3 is built from 13 residues. The CDR3 sequence: CASSEGQNYGYTF. CDR3 DNA: TGTGCCAGCAGTGAAGGGCAGAACTATGGCTACACCTTC.

The table lists this clone with a few counts. The chain links TRBV2 to TRBJ1-2; possibly TRBD1 for D (6 bases). This CDR3 is 13 amino acids long. V was clipped by 6 bases and J by 7 bases, with 15 bases between them. Germline CDR1 is SNHLY and CDR2 is FYNNEI. This chain's CDR3 is CASRSQGPGGYTF. The CDR3, as DNA: TGTGCCAGCAGGTCGCAGGGGCCTGGTGGCTACACCTTC.

This rearrangement joins TRBV7-9 to TRBJ1-1; 7 nucleotides align to TRBD1. The CDR3 is made up of 15 amino acids. Looked up from germline, CDR1 is SEHNR and CDR2 is FQNEAQ (reference sequence). After removal of 7 bases from V and 0 bases from J, the junction contained 8 bases not matched to a gene. CDR3 amino acids: CASILQGSMNTEAFF. For the CDR3, the DNA is TGTGCCAGCATCCTACAGGGGTCCATGAACACTGAAGCTTTCTTT.

The rearrangement uses TRBV27 and TRBJ1-1, with 9 bases identical to TRBD1. Trimming took 5 bases from V and 11 from J; bases not matched to a gene: 9. Germline CDR1 MNHEY, CDR2 SMNVEV (reference sequence). The CDR3 contains 13 residues. CDR3 DNA sequence: TGTGCCAGCAGTCCGGGACAGGGCTCAGAGGCTTTCTTT. Translated, it gives CASSPGQGSEAFF.

The chain employs TRBV5-1 and TRBJ1-1; TRBD1 matches 7 bases. Germline CDR1 and CDR2: SGHRS and YFSETQ. V lost 0 bases, J lost 1 base, and 6 bases stayed unmatched. The CDR3 spans 16 residues. The CDR3 DNA follows: TGCGCCAGCAGCTTGGCCTTTAGGGGGCCGAACACTGAAGCTTTCTTT. Encoded protein: CASSLAFRGPNTEAFF.

This chain links TRBV7-8 with TRBJ2-2, with 8 bases aligning to TRBD1. This CDR3 is 16 amino acids long. Per germline, CDR1 SGHVS and CDR2 FQNEAQ. Unmatched junction bases numbered 9, after V lost 5 bases and J lost 4 bases. The CDR3 spells CASSPRTGIVTGELFF. The DNA for the CDR3 is TGTGCCAGCAGCCCCCGGACAGGGATAGTCACCGGGGAGCTGTTTTTT.

In DNA form, the CDR3 reads TGTGCCAGTAGTACGAAGACAGCCTCGGGAAACACCATATATTTT. This encodes CASSTKTASGNTIYF. The chain uses TRBV19 and TRBJ1-3; possible D gene TRBD1, 5 bases. V was pared by 4 bases and J by 4 bases, with 14 bases between. The CDR3 contains 15 residues. In germline, CDR1 is LNHDA, CDR2 SQIVND (reference sequence).

This chain connects TRBV9 to TRBJ2-2; 7 bases map to TRBD1. The CDR3 contains 15 residues. Germline CDR1 reads SGDLS; CDR2 reads YYNGEE. After removal of 2 bases from V and 6 bases from J, the junction contained 7 bases not matched to a gene. CDR3 bases: TGTGCCAGCAGCGTTCAGACAGGGTTGGCCGGGGAGCTGTTTTTT. Translated, it gives CASSVQTGLAGELFF.

This clone appeared once. The genes are TRBV5-8 and TRBJ2-2, with D possibly TRBD2 on 6 matching bases. The CDR3 is 14 residues long. V was pared by 5 bases and J by 5 bases, with 13 bases between. The V gene's germline CDR1 is SGHTS and CDR2 YDEGEE. CDR3 residues: CASRPNGGTGELFF. The DNA of the CDR3 is TGTGCCAGCAGGCCGAACGGGGGAACCGGGGAGCTGTTTTTT.

This clone was detected only a few times. The gene calls are TRBV25-1 and TRBJ2-2; no clear D gene. Germline V gene lookup returns CDR1 MGHDK and CDR2 SYGVNS. The CDR3 runs 12 residues. Trimming took 6 bases from V and 7 from J, leaving 9 bases between them. CDR3 sequence reads: CASRATGGELFF. For the CDR3, the DNA is TGTGCCAGCAGGGCAACGGGCGGGGAGCTGTTTTTT.

The chain uses TRBV2 and TRBJ1-4; TRBD1 matches at 10 bases. Trimming took 5 bases from V and 5 from J; bases not matched to a gene: 2. CDR1 and CDR2 from the germline V gene are SNHLY and FYNNEI. The CDR3 runs 14 residues. The CDR3 bases are TGTGCCAGCAGTCGGACAGGGGGGAATGAAAAACTGTTTTTT. This gives the protein CASSRTGGNEKLFF.